These T cell receptor beta chains were read from a single sample in a study of blood T cell repertoires in COVID-19. TCRdb's copy holds only in-frame clones and misses some; the assay was immunoSEQ multiplex PCR. Found here are roughly 390,000 clones, around 87% of them singletons; the top ten hold 10%. Source material: peripheral blood. The receptor set was obtained from a woman in her 30s with COVID-19, enrolled during active disease. CDR3s include the opening cysteine and the closing phenylalanine or tryptophan. A D gene is named only where the DNA matches it firmly. A clone size is listed for some rows: how often the clone was seen (once, few, many), or a class if it is expanded.

V gene	J gene	clone size	D gene	CDR3 DNA	CDR3 protein
TRBV3-1/TRBV3-2	TRBJ2-5	-	TRBD1	TGTGCCAGCAGCCAACCGGGACAGCGCCCGGAGACCCAGTACTTC	CASSQPGQRPETQYF
TRBV7-9	TRBJ2-7	-	TRBD2	TGTGCCAGCAGCCGTCCGGGACTAGCGTACGAGCAGTACTTC	CASSRPGLAYEQYF
TRBV4-2	TRBJ2-2	-	TRBD2	TGTGCCAGCAGCCAAGGGTCTAGCGGGTACACCGGGGAGCTGTTTTTT	CASSQGSSGYTGELFF
TRBV30	TRBJ1-4	few	-	TGTGCCTGGAGCGGGGAAAAACTGTTTTTT	CAWSGEKLFF
TRBV21-1	TRBJ2-7	-	-	TGTGCCAGCAGCAAAAGGCGCGACAGAGGATACGAGCAGTACTTC	CASSKRRDRGYEQYF
TRBV28	TRBJ2-7	-	TRBD1	TGTGCCAGCAGTTTAGGGGACAGGGATCTTCGCCCCCTGTTC	CASSLGDRDLRPLF
TRBV7-8	TRBJ2-3	-	-	TGTGCCAGCAGCTTAGGTCTCGGGGAAGATACGCAGTATTTT	CASSLGLGEDTQYF
TRBV2	TRBJ1-1	-	TRBD1	TGTGCCACCGTCCCGGGACAGGGTCGGAGCACTGAAGCTTTCTTT	CATVPGQGRSTEAFF
TRBV6-5	TRBJ2-7	-	-	TGTGCCAGCACTCGGGGGAGCTCCTACGAGCAGTACTTC	CASTRGSSYEQYF
TRBV11-3	TRBJ2-2	-	-	TGTGCCAGCAGCTTAGTGCGCACCGGGGAGCTGTTTTTT	CASSLVRTGELFF
TRBV6-5	TRBJ1-2	-	TRBD1	TGTGCCAGCACCTCATGGACAGGGCCTAACTATGGCTACACCTTC	CASTSWTGPNYGYTF
TRBV20-1	TRBJ1-1	-	-	TGCAGTGCTAGTCAACAGGGAAATGAAGCTTTCTTT	CSASQQGNEAFF
TRBV12-3/TRBV12-4	TRBJ2-7	-	TRBD2	TGTGCCAGCAGTGCCCGGGGGGGTTACGAGCAGTACTTC	CASSARGGYEQYF
TRBV6-2/TRBV6-3	TRBJ2-7	-	TRBD2	TGTGCCAGCAGTAAATCCGCCGTAGCGGGAGGCTACGAGCAGTACTTC	CASSKSAVAGGYEQYF
TRBV6-5	TRBJ1-2	-	-	TGTGCCAGCAGTTACGTAGGGAGGGGCTATGGCTACACCTTC	CASSYVGRGYGYTF
TRBV28	TRBJ2-1	-	-	TGTGCCAGCAGTACCCCGGGACTCTACAATGAGCAGTTCTTC	CASSTPGLYNEQFF
TRBV20-1	TRBJ2-2	-	-	TGCAGTGCTAGGGAGGCCGGGGAGCTGTTTTTT	CSAREAGELFF
TRBV9	TRBJ2-1	-	TRBD2	TGTGCCAGCAGCGTGGGACTAGCAGACAATGAGCAGTTCTTC	CASSVGLADNEQFF
TRBV6-2/TRBV6-3	TRBJ2-7	-	TRBD2	TGTGCCAGCAGCACAGAGACGGGGGGACCGAGGAACGAGCAGTACTTC	CASSTETGGPRNEQYF
TRBV10-2	TRBJ2-7	few	-	TGCGCCAGCAGTGCCGCGCGATACGAGCAGTACTTC	CASSAARYEQYF
TRBV16	TRBJ2-7	-	TRBD2	TGTGCCAGCAGCCCCCCGGGACTAGCGGTTCCCTACGAGCAGTACTTC	CASSPPGLAVPYEQYF
TRBV15	TRBJ2-6	-	-	TGTGCCACCAGCAGACAGGGTTCCCCTTCTGGGGCCAACGTCCTGACTTTC	CATSRQGSPSGANVLTF